This note documents a single TCR beta chain sequence. Antigen unknown. The sample belongs to a study of T cells in localized non-small cell lung cancer. J gave up 3 bases and V 1 base, and 3 bases lay outside the gene matches. The length of the CDR3 is 16 residues. Germline CDR1 and CDR2: SGHNT and YENEEA. Measured with immunoSEQ multiplex PCR; TCRdb has only the in-frame clones, and not every one. The sample yields 2,000 to 2,500 clones, over 25% seen once. Notes on the study in general: There were a median roughly 59 of the top 100 tumor clones appearing in adjacent lung.

The chain carries TRBV11-3 and TRBJ2-2, with 9 bases matching TRBD2. The material sequenced was lung tumor tissue, taken before any cancer treatment. The source of this sequence is a man aged 40 to 69 with stage III squamous cell lung carcinoma. CDR3 DNA: TGTGCCAGCAGCTTAGTAGCGGGAGCGGACACCGGGGAGCTGTTTTTT. Its protein product is CASSLVAGADTGELFF. Full variable domain (missing parts from reference TRBV11-3 and TRBJ2-2): EAGVVQSPRYKIIEKKQPVAFWCNPISGHNTLYWYLQNLGQGPELLIRYENEEAVDDSQLPKDRFSAERLKGVDSTLKIQPAELGDSAVYLCASSLVAGADTGELFFGEGSRLTVL.